Listed below are T cell receptor beta chains from one sample, sequenced in a study of CD8 T cells in Susac syndrome. MiXCR, applied by TCRdb to the immunoSEQ multiplex PCR reads, yields one record per CDR3 protein. The repertoire includes fewer than 350,000 distinct CDR3 sequences, around 92% of them detected once, and over 0.05% sits in the top ten. Sequencing was carried out using CD4+ T cells from PBMCs. The receptors derive from a human donor with multiple sclerosis. Each CDR3 is given with its conserved first and last residue. Fields, in order: CDR3 protein, CDR3 DNA, D gene, J gene, CDR3 length, clone size, V gene. D genes are given only for firm matches. Rows may omit the clone size; those that give it use once, few, many or a size class.

cdr3_aa: CATSRERGIGGRDTEAFF
cdr3_nt: TGTGCCACCAGCAGAGAGAGGGGCATAGGGGGCCGGGACACTGAAGCTTTCTTT
d_call: TRBD1
j_call: TRBJ1-1
cdr3_length: 18
clone_size: -
v_call: TRBV15

cdr3_aa: CASSGGTAEGNTIYF
cdr3_nt: TGCGCCAGCAGCGGGGGGACTGCCGAAGGAAACACCATATATTTT
d_call: -
j_call: TRBJ1-3
cdr3_length: 15
clone_size: -
v_call: TRBV5-1

cdr3_aa: CSVDRTGQTEAFF
cdr3_nt: TGCAGCGTTGACCGGACAGGGCAAACTGAAGCTTTCTTT
d_call: TRBD1
j_call: TRBJ1-1
cdr3_length: 13
clone_size: -
v_call: TRBV29-1

cdr3_aa: CASRPGLQNYGYTF
cdr3_nt: TGTGCCAGCAGGCCGGGACTCCAGAACTATGGCTACACCTTC
d_call: -
j_call: TRBJ1-2
cdr3_length: 14
clone_size: -
v_call: TRBV6-6

cdr3_aa: CASSQSLCGGISSTDTQYF
cdr3_nt: TGCGCCAGCAGTCAATCCTTGTGCGGGGGGATATCTAGCACAGATACGCAGTATTTT
d_call: TRBD2
j_call: TRBJ2-3
cdr3_length: 19
clone_size: -
v_call: TRBV23-1

cdr3_aa: CSALRDMGSPLHF
cdr3_nt: TGCAGTGCTCTCCGGGACATGGGTTCACCCCTCCACTTT
d_call: -
j_call: TRBJ1-6
cdr3_length: 13
clone_size: -
v_call: TRBV20-1

cdr3_aa: CASSSGRTYEQYF
cdr3_nt: TGTGCCAGCAGCTCGGGGCGGACCTACGAGCAGTACTTC
d_call: -
j_call: TRBJ2-7
cdr3_length: 13
clone_size: -
v_call: TRBV7-9

cdr3_aa: CASSLSAPSDEQYF
cdr3_nt: TGTGCCAGCAGTTTATCAGCTCCTTCGGACGAGCAGTACTTC
d_call: -
j_call: TRBJ2-7
cdr3_length: 14
clone_size: -
v_call: TRBV27

cdr3_aa: CAWKMAGTGNRVREKLFF
cdr3_nt: TGTGCCTGGAAAATGGCAGGGACAGGGAACCGTGTACGTGAAAAACTGTTTTTT
d_call: TRBD1
j_call: TRBJ1-4
cdr3_length: 18
clone_size: -
v_call: TRBV30

cdr3_aa: CASSPTGGEAFF
cdr3_nt: TGTGCCAGCAGCCCGACTGGAGGTGAAGCTTTCTTT
d_call: -
j_call: TRBJ1-1
cdr3_length: 12
clone_size: -
v_call: TRBV7-9

cdr3_aa: CASNIRETDTQYF
cdr3_nt: TGTGCCAGTAATATCCGGGAAACAGATACGCAGTATTTT
d_call: -
j_call: TRBJ2-3
cdr3_length: 13
clone_size: once
v_call: TRBV19

cdr3_aa: CASSLRRRGTYNEQFF
cdr3_nt: TGTGCCAGCAGCTTAAGGCGAAGGGGGACGTACAATGAGCAGTTCTTC
d_call: -
j_call: TRBJ2-1
cdr3_length: 16
clone_size: once
v_call: TRBV7-9

cdr3_aa: CSVEDRQGATDTQYF
cdr3_nt: TGCAGCGTTGAAGATCGACAGGGGGCCACAGATACGCAGTATTTT
d_call: TRBD1
j_call: TRBJ2-3
cdr3_length: 15
clone_size: -
v_call: TRBV29-1